Sequencing of this TCR beta chain was carried out in a study of T-cell reconstitution after alpha-beta-depleted transplantation in children. As it was prepared, the TCRbeta library received unique molecular identifiers. Each CDR3 protein is one row after TCRdb ran MiXCR on the PCR reads. The sample lists hundreds of thousands of distinct CDR3 sequences; about 16% were seen once. Details on this clonotype: Its antigen is unknown.

The study's findings and limits: Reportedly, alpha-beta T cells present about two months post-transplant originated from several hundred expanded clones of graft origin.

In germline, CDR1 is SGHTA, CDR2 FQGNSA. CDR3 length: 14 residues. Trimming shortened V by 2 bases and J by 0 bases, and 8 bases separated the two germline ends. The gene calls are TRBV7-2 and TRBJ2-7; D is unresolved. This clonotype was obtained from a boy younger than two who had a stem cell transplant for Wiskott-Aldrich syndrome, so the T cells may come from the graft donor. Material: PBMCs, mostly from graft donor cells, obtained 360 days after TCRalphabeta/CD19-depleted stem cell transplant. The DNA of the CDR3 is TGTGCCAGCAGCTTAAAGGTCAGCTCCTACGAGCAGTACTTC. It specifies CASSLKVSSYEQYF.